The 6 T cell receptor beta chains reported below all come from one sample, sequenced in a study of control samples from healthy donors and cancer patients. Measured with immunoSEQ multiplex PCR; TCRdb has only the in-frame clones, and not every one. The sample has 150,000 or so clones; 90% to 95% are singletons. Source material: blood. These receptors were collected from a man aged 18-30 years in good health.

The chain employs TRBV9 and TRBJ1-1; perhaps TRBD1 as D (5 bases). The V gene lost 5 bases and the J gene lost 4 bases, with 18 bases spanning the gap. Germline lookup yields CDR1 SGDLS and CDR2 YYNGEE. The CDR3 consists of 15 residues. This CDR3 is CASRSSNLGGTEAFF. The CDR3, as DNA: TGTGCCAGCAGATCTAGTAACCTTGGGGGCACTGAAGCTTTCTTT.

V usage is TRBV7-2 and J usage is TRBJ1-5, with 11 bases lining up with TRBD1. CDR1 is SGHTA, CDR2 FQGNSA, per germline. The CDR3 loop spans 17 amino acids. The V segment lost 3 bases and the J segment 2 bases; nucleotides outside the gene matches: 6. The CDR3 DNA sequence: TGTGCCAGCAGCTTCGGGACAGGGGGGAGACGCAATCAGCCCCAGCATTTT. Protein product: CASSFGTGGRRNQPQHF.

This clone was counted many times. The chain recombines TRBV25-1 with TRBJ2-1; D may be TRBD1 (5 bases). The CDR3 has 15 residues. The V end lost 10 bases, the J end lost 0 bases, and 16 bases lay between the germline ends. Looked up from germline, CDR1 is MGHDK and CDR2 is SYGVNS. CDR3 sequence: CATKNRDSSYNEQFF. Here the CDR3 DNA reads TGTGCCACCAAAAACAGAGACAGCTCCTACAATGAGCAGTTCTTC.

The chain links TRBV18 to TRBJ2-1, with TRBD1 as a possible D gene (6 bases). The ends were cut back, 0 bases at V and 1 base at J, with 16 bases in the middle. The germline gives CDR1 KGHSH, CDR2 LQKENI. The CDR3 has 18 residues. The CDR3 coding sequence is TGTGCCAGCTCACCACCAGGCCAGGGGCCGGAGTCCTACAATGAGCAGTTCTTC. Protein sequence: CASSPPGQGPESYNEQFF.

This clone is a singleton in its sample. The chain is built from TRBV6-6 and TRBJ1-2; D gene uncertain. Per the germline V gene, CDR1 is MNHNY and CDR2 is SVGAGI (reference sequence). The CDR3 is 16 amino acids. The V and J ends lost 1 base and 2 bases respectively, with 14 bases between them. CDR3 coding DNA: TGTGCCAGCAGTTACTTGGCTAGGCAGTTCAACTATGGCTACACCTTC. This gives the protein CASSYLARQFNYGYTF.

The V and J genes are TRBV6-5 and TRBJ1-3, with D perhaps matching TRBD1 (6 bases). Germline assignment: CDR1 MNHEY and CDR2 SVGAGI. V lost 2 bases to trimming and J lost 4 bases, with 9 bases between them. CDR3 size: 14 residues. The CDR3 nucleotides read TGTGCCAGCAGTTACGGGGGGCTAGGAAACACCATATATTTT. This gives the protein CASSYGGLGNTIYF.